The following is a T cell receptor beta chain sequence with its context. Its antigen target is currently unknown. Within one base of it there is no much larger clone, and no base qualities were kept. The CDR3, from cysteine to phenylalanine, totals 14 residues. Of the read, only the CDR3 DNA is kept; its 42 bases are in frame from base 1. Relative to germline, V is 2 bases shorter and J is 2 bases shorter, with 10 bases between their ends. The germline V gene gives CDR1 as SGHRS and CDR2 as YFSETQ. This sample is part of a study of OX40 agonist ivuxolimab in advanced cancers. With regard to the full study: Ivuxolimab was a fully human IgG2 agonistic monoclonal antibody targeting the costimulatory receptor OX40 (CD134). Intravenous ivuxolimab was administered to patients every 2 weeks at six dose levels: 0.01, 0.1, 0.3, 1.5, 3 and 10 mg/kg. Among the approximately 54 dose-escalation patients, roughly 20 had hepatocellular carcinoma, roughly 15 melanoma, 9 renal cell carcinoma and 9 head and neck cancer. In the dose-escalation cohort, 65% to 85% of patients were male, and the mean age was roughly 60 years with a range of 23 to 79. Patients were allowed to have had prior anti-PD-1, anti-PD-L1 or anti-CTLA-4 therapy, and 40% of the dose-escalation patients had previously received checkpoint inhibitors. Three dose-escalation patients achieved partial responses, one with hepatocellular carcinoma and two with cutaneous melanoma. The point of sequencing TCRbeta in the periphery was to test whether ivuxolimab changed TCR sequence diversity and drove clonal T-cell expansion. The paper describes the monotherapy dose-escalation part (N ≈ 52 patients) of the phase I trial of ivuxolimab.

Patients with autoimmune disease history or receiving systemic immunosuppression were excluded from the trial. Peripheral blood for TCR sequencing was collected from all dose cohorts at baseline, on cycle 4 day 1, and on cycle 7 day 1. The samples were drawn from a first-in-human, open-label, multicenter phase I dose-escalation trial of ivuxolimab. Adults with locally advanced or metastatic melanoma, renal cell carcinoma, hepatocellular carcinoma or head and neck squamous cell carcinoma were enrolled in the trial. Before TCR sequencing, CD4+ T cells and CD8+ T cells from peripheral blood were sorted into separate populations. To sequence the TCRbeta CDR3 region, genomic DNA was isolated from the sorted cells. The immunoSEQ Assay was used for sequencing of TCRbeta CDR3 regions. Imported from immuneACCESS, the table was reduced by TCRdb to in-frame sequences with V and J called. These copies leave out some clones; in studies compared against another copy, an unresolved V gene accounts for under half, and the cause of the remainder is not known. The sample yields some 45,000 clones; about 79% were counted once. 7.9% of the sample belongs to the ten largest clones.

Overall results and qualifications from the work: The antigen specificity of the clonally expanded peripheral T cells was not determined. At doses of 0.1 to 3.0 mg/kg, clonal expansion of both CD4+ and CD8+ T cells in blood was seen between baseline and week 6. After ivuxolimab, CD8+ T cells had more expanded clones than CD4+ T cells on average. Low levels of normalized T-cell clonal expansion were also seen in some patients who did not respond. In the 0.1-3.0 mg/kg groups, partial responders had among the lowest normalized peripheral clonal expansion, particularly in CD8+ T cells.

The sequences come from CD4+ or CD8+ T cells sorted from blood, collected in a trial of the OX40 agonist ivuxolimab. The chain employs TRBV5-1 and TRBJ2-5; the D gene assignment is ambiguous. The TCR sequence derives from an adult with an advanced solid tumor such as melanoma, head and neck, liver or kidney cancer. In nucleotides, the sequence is TGCGCCAGCAGCTTCCTAGGGATTCAAGAGACCCAGTACTTC. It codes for CASSFLGIQETQYF.